The 9 T cell receptor beta chains listed next were all sequenced from one sample in a study of sequential checkpoint blockade in melanoma. Libraries were prepared by immunoSEQ multiplex PCR; TCRdb keeps only in-frame clonotypes and omits some of them. This sample has about 260 clones, with roughly 25% found just once. The treatment denotes: randomized to nivolumab then ipilimumab (arm A) or the reverse (arm B). The sample consisted of tumor tissue (inferred from file names), taken from a patient given nivolumab and ipilimumab in sequence. All receptors derive from a human donor with melanoma.

The chain joins TRBV30 to TRBJ2-1; D is unclear. The CDR3 is 14 amino acids. Trimming removed 5 bases from V and 7 bases from J, with 18 bases in between. CDR1 and CDR2 from the germline V gene are GTSNPN and SVGIG (reference sequence). The CDR3 spells CAWGPSVAVNEQFF. CDR3 in DNA: TGTGCCTGGGGCCCTTCGGTCGCTGTTAATGAGCAGTTCTTC.

The chain is built from TRBV15 and TRBJ2-3; D may be TRBD2 (5 bases). With 1 base removed from V and 0 bases from J, the gap between germline ends came to 11 bases. Germline V lookup: CDR1 LNHNV, CDR2 YYDKDF (reference sequence). The CDR3 spans 16 residues. Here the CDR3 reads CATSRGLEASTDTQYF. Written as DNA, the CDR3 is TGTGCCACCAGCAGAGGACTGGAGGCTAGCACAGATACGCAGTATTTT.

This clone was detected only a few times. The chain is built from TRBV1 and TRBJ2-4; the tabulated D call, TRBD1, remains unverified against the DNA. TRBV1 is a known pseudogene. The CDR3 runs to 17 residues. CDR3 coding DNA: TGCGCCAGCAGCCAAGCCATTACAGGGGTAGCCAAAAACATTCAGTACTTC. It is translated as CASSQAITGVAKNIQYF.

This clone counts as large. The genes are TRBV11-3 and TRBJ2-3, with D possibly matching TRBD2 (6 bases). Trimming left V 1 base short and J 0 bases short, with 11 bases between. Germline CDR1 is SGHNT and CDR2 is YENEEA. The length of the CDR3 is 16 residues. The CDR3 nucleotides read TGTGCCAGCAGCTTAGGCGGCGGGGCTAGCACAGATACGCAGTATTTT. Its translation: CASSLGGGASTDTQYF.

This chain joins TRBV18 and TRBJ2-3, with unresolved D. This CDR3 region has 15 residues. Germline lookup yields CDR1 KGHSH and CDR2 LQKENI. The germline V and J ends were trimmed by 5 bases and 0 bases, with 12 bases remaining between them. The CDR3 sequence: CASSSAISSTDTQYF. The CDR3 coding sequence is TGTGCCAGCTCATCCGCGATTTCAAGCACAGATACGCAGTATTTT.

The gene calls are TRBV28 and TRBJ2-5, with D unresolved. The V end lost 6 bases, the J end lost 2 bases, and 13 bases lay between the germline ends. The germline gives CDR1 MDHEN, CDR2 SYDVKM. This CDR3 comprises 14 residues. The CDR3 DNA sequence: TGTGCCAGCAGCCCCTCAGGCGATCAAGAGACCCAGTACTTC. It yields the protein CASSPSGDQETQYF.

The CDR3 nucleotides are TGCGCCAGCAGCCGTCCTGACAGGGCACCCTACGAGCAGTACTTC. Protein: CASSRPDRAPYEQYF. The chain is built from TRBV5-1 and TRBJ2-7; TRBD1 matches at 7 bases. The CDR3 runs to 15 residues. The junction had 9 bases not matched to a gene; V was cut back by 4 bases and J by 2 bases. Germline values: CDR1 SGHRS, CDR2 YFSETQ.

This chain uses TRBV18 with TRBJ2-2; D might be TRBD1 (6 bases). The CDR3 is made up of 16 amino acids. Germline CDR1 is KGHSH and CDR2 is LQKENI. With 6 bases removed from V and 2 bases from J, the gap between germline ends came to 16 bases. The CDR3 DNA sequence: TGTGCCAGCTCTCCTAACCCCAGGGGAAACACCGGGGAGCTGTTTTTT. Its translation is CASSPNPRGNTGELFF.

This clone is categorized as medium-sized (0.01 to 0.1%). The rearrangement uses TRBV11-3 and TRBJ1-2, with D possibly being TRBD1 (6 bases). The CDR3 has 15 residues. Germline V gene data show CDR1 as SGHNT and CDR2 as YENEEA. V dropped 5 bases and J dropped 2 bases, with 15 bases sitting between them. This CDR3 is CASSVTHQGNYGYTF. CDR3 nucleotides: TGTGCCAGCAGCGTAACGCATCAGGGGAACTATGGCTACACCTTC.